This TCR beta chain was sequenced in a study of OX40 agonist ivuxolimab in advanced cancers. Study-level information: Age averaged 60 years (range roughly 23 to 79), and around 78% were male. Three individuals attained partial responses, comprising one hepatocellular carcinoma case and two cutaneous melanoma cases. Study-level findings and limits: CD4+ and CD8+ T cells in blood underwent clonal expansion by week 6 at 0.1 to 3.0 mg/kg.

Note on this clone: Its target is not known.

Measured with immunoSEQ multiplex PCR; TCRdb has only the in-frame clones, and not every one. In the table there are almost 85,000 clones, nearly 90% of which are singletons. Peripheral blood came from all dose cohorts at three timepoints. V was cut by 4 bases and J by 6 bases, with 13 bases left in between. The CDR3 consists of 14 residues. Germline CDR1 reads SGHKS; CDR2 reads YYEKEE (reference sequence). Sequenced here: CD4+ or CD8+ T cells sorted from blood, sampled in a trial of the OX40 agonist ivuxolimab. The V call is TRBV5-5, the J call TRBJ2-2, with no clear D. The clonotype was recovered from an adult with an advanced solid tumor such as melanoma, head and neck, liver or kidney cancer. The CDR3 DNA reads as TGTGCCAGCAGCCCTATAGTCGGACCCGGGGAGCTGTTTTTT. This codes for CASSPIVGPGELFF.